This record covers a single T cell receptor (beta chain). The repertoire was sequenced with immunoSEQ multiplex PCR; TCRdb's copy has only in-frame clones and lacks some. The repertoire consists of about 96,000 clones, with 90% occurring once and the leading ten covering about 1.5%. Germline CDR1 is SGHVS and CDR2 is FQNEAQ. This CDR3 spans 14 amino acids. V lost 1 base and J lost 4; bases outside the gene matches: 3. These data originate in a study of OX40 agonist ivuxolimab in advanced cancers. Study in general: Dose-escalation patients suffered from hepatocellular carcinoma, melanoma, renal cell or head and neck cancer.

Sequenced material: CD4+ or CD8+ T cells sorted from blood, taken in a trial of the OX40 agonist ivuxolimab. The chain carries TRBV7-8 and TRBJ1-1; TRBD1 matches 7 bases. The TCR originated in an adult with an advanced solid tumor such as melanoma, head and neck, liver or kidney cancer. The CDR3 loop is CASSLGRGLTEAFF. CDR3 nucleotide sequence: TGTGCCAGCAGCTTAGGGAGGGGGCTCACTGAAGCTTTCTTT.